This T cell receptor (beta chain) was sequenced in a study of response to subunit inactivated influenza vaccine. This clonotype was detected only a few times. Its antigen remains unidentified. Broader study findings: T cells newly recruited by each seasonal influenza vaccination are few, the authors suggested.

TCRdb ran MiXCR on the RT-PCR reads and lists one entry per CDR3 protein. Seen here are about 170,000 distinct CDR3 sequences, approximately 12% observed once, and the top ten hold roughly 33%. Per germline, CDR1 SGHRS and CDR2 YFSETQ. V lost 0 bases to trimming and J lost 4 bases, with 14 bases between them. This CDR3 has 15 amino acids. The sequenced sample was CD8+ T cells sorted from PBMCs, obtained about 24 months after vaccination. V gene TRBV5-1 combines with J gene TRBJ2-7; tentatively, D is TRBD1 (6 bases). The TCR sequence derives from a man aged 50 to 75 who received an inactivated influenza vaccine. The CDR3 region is CASSLGQGTLYEQYF. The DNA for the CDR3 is TGCGCCAGCAGCTTGGGGCAGGGGACCTTGTACGAGCAGTACTTC.